A selection of T cell receptor beta chains follows, all from one sample in a study of cytomegalovirus exposure and HLA in healthy donors. Sequencing used immunoSEQ multiplex PCR; TCRdb keeps in-frame clones, though not all of them. The data contain over 120,000 clones, roughly 74% of them singletons. The sample comprised PBMCs. The receptors originated from a woman under 30 in good health and CMV-seropositive. CDR3s leave out the opening cysteine and the closing phenylalanine or tryptophan.

>TRBV5-8|TRBJ1-4
ASIGTDEKLF
>TRBV2|TRBJ2-2
ASSTGTRGGTGELF
>TRBV2|TRBJ2-1
ASPSSGGWGEQF
>TRBV2|TRBJ2-1
ASSEERGANEQF
>TRBV6-5|TRBJ1-3
ASRGTGGSGNTIY
>TRBV5-1|TRBJ2-5
ASTSAGQTQETQY
>TRBV4-3|TRBJ1-6
ASSISPSTNSPLH
>TRBV27|TRBJ2-2
ASSQSGRLAGRIGELF
>TRBV6-1|TRBJ1-2
ASSTKEFPYGYT
>TRBV2|TRBJ1-2
ASSEDRTIYGYT
>TRBV30|TRBJ1-1
AWSYEGVKAF
>TRBV6-5|TRBJ1-2
ASSQGQHYGYT
>TRBV19|TRBJ1-5
ASSILLNRQGTNQPQH
>TRBV4-1|TRBJ1-1
ASSQGGDEAF
>TRBV30|TRBJ2-3
AWSAGVLTDTQY
>TRBV2|TRBJ2-7
ASRGDTVSYEQY
>TRBV18|TRBJ1-5
ASSPDGGNQPQH
>TRBV5-1|TRBJ2-4
ASSLERGAGAKNIQY
>TRBV4-2|TRBJ2-1
ASSQESGGVMREQF
>TRBV11-2|TRBJ2-5
ASSLGEDETQY
>TRBV4-3|TRBJ2-1
ASSQGLGGGLHNEQF
>TRBV2|TRBJ1-2
ASRGDTGFAQTWYGYT
>TRBV27|TRBJ2-7
ASSPSGGGGGGYEQY
>TRBV11-2|TRBJ1-4
ASSPWTGKTNEKLF
>TRBV4-1|TRBJ2-2
ASSQERGRGATDRELF
>TRBV5-1|TRBJ2-4
ASSWGGDLAKNIQY
>TRBV5-8|TRBJ1-6
ASSFGDRVSPLH
>TRBV6-6|TRBJ1-2
ASRGERTSGYT
>TRBV9|TRBJ1-1
ASSAPYGSGLTNTEAF
>TRBV6-1|TRBJ1-5
ASSRTGGGGPQH
>TRBV4-1|TRBJ2-7
ASSQDGYEQY
>TRBV10-3|TRBJ2-2
AISESPHYGELF
>TRBV10-3|TRBJ2-1
AISEGAGGLNEQF
>TRBV28|TRBJ1-4
ASSLDRVSTNEKLF
>TRBV7-9|TRBJ1-1
SSSLGEGSLNTEAF
>TRBV5-4|TRBJ1-2
ASSLAPGQETYGYT
>TRBV7-2|TRBJ2-4
ASSPRPTPNIQY
>TRBV2|TRBJ2-3
ASSGGQADTQY
>TRBV18|TRBJ2-5
ASSPEGEETQY
>TRBV18|TRBJ1-1
ASSVRQGGTEAF
>TRBV7-9|TRBJ2-3
ASSLPGHSQY
>TRBV19|TRBJ2-5
ASSTTSGRETQY
>TRBV6-4|TRBJ1-6
ASSVQGWDSPLH